This TCR beta chain is from a study of CD8 T cells in ankylosing spondylitis. Library preparation for TCR beta used quantitative 5'-RACE with molecular barcodes. TCRdb recomputed calls from the 5' RACE reads with MiXCR, one row per CDR3 protein. The table lists around 220,000 distinct CDR3 sequences, roughly a tenth of them singletons. The germline V gene encodes CDR1 SGHRS and CDR2 YFSETQ. Trimming took 1 base from V and 8 from J; bases not matched to a gene: 5. The CDR3 sequence is 15 residues long. General study points: Those disease-linked clones were CD8+; they were also relatively rare in peripheral blood. Reportedly, significant enrichment of disease-linked clones occurred in matched ankylosing spondylitis synovial fluid. Seemingly distinctive of ankylosing spondylitis blood was a TCR beta motif formed by eight highly homologous variants.

This clonotype has at least ten counts. Its antigen is unknown. The sequenced material came from blood, either unsorted or a sorted T cell fraction (not recorded which). The sequence was obtained from a male donor with ankylosing spondylitis or in good health (not recorded which). The genes are TRBV5-1 and TRBJ2-1; TRBD2 aligns across 11 bases. The CDR3, as DNA: TGCGCCAGCAGCTTGACTAGCGGGGGTTGGGATGAGCAGTTCTTC. Protein sequence: CASSLTSGGWDEQFF.